The entry that follows covers one T cell receptor beta chain sequence. The CDR3 contains 14 residues. Germline-derived CDR1 and CDR2 are SQVTM and ANQGSEA. V shed 7 bases and J 1 base; nucleotides not matched to a gene: 5. This sample is part of a study of T-cell reconstitution after alpha-beta-depleted transplantation in children. Unique molecular identifiers were built into the TCRbeta library. TCRdb called the PCR reads again in MiXCR, with one record for every CDR3 protein. The sample holds over 550,000 distinct CDR3 sequences; over 9.5% are singletons and the top ten take around 4%. The rearrangement links TRBV29-1 to TRBJ2-2; 8 bases match TRBD2. The TCR sequence derives from a human donor who donated a stem cell graft to a child with acute myeloid leukemia. The sequences come from PBMCs from the stem cell graft donor, collected from the stem cell graft. The CDR3 nucleotides read TGCAGCGGCAGACTAGCGCTGAACACCGGGGAGCTGTTTTTT. Translation: CSGRLALNTGELFF.